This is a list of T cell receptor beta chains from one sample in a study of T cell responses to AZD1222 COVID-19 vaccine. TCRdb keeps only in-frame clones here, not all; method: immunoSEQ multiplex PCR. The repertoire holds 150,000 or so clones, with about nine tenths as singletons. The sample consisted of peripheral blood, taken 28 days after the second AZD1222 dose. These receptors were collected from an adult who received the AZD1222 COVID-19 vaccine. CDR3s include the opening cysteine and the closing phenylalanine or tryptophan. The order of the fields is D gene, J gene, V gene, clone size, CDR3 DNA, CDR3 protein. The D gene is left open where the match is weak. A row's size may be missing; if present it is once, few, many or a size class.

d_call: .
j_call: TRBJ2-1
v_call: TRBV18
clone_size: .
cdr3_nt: TGTGCCAGCTCACCGGGCTTGACAGACAATGAGCAGTTCTTC
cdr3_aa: CASSPGLTDNEQFF

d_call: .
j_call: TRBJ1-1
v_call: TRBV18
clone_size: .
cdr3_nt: TGTGCCAGCTCACCACAATTGACAGGTCGGAGGGTTGAAGCTTTCTTT
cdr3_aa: CASSPQLTGRRVEAFF

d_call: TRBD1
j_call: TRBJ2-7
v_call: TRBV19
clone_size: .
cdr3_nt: TGTGCCAGTACCCAGACAGGGGACGAGGAGCAGTACTTC
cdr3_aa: CASTQTGDEEQYF

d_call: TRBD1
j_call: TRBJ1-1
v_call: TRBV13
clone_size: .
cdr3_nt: TGTGCCAGCAGCCCCTGGACAGGGTCCACTGAAGCTTTCTTT
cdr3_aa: CASSPWTGSTEAFF

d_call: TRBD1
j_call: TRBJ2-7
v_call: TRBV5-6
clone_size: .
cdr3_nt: TGTGCCAGCAGCTGGATGGACAGGGAAGGCGAGCAGTACTTC
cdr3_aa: CASSWMDREGEQYF

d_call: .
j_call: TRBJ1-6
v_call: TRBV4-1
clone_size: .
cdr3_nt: TGCGCCAGCAGCCTCCGACGGGAATCACCCCTCCACTTT
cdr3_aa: CASSLRRESPLHF

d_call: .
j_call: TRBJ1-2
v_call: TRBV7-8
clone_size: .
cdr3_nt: TGTGCCAGCAGCCCCGCTCAGAGGGACTATGGCTACACCTTC
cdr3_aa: CASSPAQRDYGYTF

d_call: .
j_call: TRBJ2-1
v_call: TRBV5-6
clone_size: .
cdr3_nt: TGTGCCAGCAGCTTGGAGCGGGCGGGATACAATGAGCAGTTCTTC
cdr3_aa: CASSLERAGYNEQFF

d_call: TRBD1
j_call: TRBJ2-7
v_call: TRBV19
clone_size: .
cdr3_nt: TGTGCCAGCGGCAGACAGGGCTCCAACGAGCAGTACTTC
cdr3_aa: CASGRQGSNEQYF

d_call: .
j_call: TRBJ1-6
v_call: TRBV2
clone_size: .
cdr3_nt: TGTGCCACGGGACGGAATAATTCACCCCTCCACTTT
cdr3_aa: CATGRNNSPLHF

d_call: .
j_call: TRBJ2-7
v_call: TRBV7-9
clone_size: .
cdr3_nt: TGTGCCAGCAGCTTAGAGGGTGGCAGTGGCTCCTACGAGCAGTACTTC
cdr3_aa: CASSLEGGSGSYEQYF

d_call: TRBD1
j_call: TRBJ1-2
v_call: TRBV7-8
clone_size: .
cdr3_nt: TGTGCCAGCAGCCAAACCAATCCGGGACAGGAGTGGACCTTC
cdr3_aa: CASSQTNPGQEWTF

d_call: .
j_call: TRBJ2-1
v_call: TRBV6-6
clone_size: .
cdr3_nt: TGTGCCAGCAGTTTAACGGGTATTTTGGGGGAAAATGAGCAGTTCTTC
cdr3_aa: CASSLTGILGENEQFF

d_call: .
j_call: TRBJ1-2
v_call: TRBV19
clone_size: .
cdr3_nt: TGTGCCAGTAGTAAAGACAGGCGAGCTAACTATGGCTACACCTTC
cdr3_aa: CASSKDRRANYGYTF

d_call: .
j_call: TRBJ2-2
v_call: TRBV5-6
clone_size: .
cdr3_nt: TGTGCCAGCAGCTTGGTAGGGAACGCCGGGGAGCTGTTTTTT
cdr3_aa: CASSLVGNAGELFF

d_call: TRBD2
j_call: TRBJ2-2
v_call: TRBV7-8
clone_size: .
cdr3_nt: TGTGCCAGCAGCCCGGGACTAGCGTTTGCGAACACCGGGGAGCTGTTTTTT
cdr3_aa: CASSPGLAFANTGELFF

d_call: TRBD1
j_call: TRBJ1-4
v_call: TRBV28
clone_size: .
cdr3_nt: TGTGCCAGCAGTTCAACCCGGGACAGGGCTTTTAATGAAAAACTGTTTTTT
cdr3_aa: CASSSTRDRAFNEKLFF

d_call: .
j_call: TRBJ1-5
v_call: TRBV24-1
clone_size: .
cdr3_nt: TGTGCCACCAGTGGTGCAGGGGAGACTCAGCCCCAGCATTTT
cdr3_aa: CATSGAGETQPQHF

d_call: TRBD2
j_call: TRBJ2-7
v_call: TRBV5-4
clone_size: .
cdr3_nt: TGTGCCAGCAGCCAGCGGGGGCGATCCTACGAGCAGTACTTC
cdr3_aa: CASSQRGRSYEQYF

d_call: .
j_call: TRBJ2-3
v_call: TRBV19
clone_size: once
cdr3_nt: TGTGCCAGTAGTACCCCCCCAGATACGCAGTATTTT
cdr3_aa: CASSTPPDTQYF

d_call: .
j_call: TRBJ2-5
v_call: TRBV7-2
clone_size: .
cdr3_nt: TGTGCCAGCAGCCCCCGGCGCGAGACCCAGTACTTC
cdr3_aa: CASSPRRETQYF

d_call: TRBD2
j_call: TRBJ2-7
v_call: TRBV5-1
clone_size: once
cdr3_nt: TGCGCCAGCAGCAGGGGACTAGCGGGAGGGCGATACGAGCAGTACTTC
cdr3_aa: CASSRGLAGGRYEQYF

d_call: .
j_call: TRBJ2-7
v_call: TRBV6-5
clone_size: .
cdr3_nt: TGTGCCAGCAGTACCATCGCGGGGCTCTACGAGCAGTACTTC
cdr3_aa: CASSTIAGLYEQYF

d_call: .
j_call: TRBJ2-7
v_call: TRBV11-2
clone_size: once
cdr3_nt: TGTGCCAGCAGCTTAGATCGCCTAGGGAACTCCTACGAGCAGTACTTC
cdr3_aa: CASSLDRLGNSYEQYF

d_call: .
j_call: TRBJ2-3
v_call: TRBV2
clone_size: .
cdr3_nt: TGTGCCAGCACCACGGTATCGAGACGGTCTAGCACAGATACGCAGTATTTT
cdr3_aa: CASTTVSRRSSTDTQYF

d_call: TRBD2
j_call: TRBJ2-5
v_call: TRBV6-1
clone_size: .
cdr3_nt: TGTGCCAGCAGTGAAGGGACTAGAACGGTGACCCAGTACTTC
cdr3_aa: CASSEGTRTVTQYF

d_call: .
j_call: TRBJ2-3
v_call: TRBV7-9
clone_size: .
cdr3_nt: TGTGCCAGCAGCTTAGTCGCAGGGTGGACAGATACGCAGTATTTT
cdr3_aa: CASSLVAGWTDTQYF

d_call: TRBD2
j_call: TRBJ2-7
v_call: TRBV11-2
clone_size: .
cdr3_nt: TGTGCCAGCAGCTCTGGGCCTAGCGGAGACTACGAGCAGTACTTC
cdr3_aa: CASSSGPSGDYEQYF

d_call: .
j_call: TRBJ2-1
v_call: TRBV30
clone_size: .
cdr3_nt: TGTGCCTGGAGTGTAGGATTATTACGCAATGAGCAGTTCTTC
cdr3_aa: CAWSVGLLRNEQFF

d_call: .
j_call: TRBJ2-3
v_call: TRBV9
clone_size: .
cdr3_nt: TGTGCCAGCAGCTCCCCGGACTTCCCGCGGGATACGCAGTATTTT
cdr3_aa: CASSSPDFPRDTQYF

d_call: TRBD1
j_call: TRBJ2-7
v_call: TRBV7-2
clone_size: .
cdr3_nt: TGTGCCAGCAGTCCGCGGACAGGGTCCTACGAGCAGTACTTC
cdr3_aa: CASSPRTGSYEQYF

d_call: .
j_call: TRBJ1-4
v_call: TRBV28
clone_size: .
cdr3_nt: TGTGCCAGCAGTTCCCCCCAATACCGGGTGTTTTTT
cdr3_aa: CASSSPQYRVFF

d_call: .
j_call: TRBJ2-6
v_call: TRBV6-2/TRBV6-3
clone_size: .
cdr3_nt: TGTGCCAGCACCCCCTGGGGGGAATCTGGGGCCAACGTCCTGACTTTC
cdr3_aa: CASTPWGESGANVLTF

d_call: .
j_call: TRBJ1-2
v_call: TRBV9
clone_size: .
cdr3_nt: TGTGCCAGCAGCTTACGGCCGGGTCGTCGGGGTCAGGGCTACACCTTC
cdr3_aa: CASSLRPGRRGQGYTF

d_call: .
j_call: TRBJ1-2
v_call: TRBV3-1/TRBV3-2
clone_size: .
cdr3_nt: TGTGCCAGCAGCCAAGAGGGGAAATGGGGGACTTCCGGCCCCCTCTATGGCTACACCTTC
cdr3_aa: CASSQEGKWGTSGPLYGYTF

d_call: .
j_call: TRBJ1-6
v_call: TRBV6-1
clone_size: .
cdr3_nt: TGTGCCAGCAGTGAATTTCCCAATTCACCCCTCCACTTT
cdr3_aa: CASSEFPNSPLHF

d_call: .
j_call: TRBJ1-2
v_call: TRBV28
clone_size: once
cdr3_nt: TGTGCCAGCAGTTCCTGGACAGCCAGCCCATATGGCTACACCTTC
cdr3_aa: CASSSWTASPYGYTF

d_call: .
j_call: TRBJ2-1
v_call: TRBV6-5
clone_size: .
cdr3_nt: TGTGCCAGCAGGGGGGGGCGTAATGAGCAGTTCTTC
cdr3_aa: CASRGGRNEQFF

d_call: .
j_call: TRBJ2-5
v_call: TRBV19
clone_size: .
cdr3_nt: TGTGCCAGTAGTAATACATTTGGAGAGACCCAGTACTTC
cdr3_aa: CASSNTFGETQYF

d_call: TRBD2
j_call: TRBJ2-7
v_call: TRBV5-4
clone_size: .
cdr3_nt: TGTGCCAGCAGCTCATTAGCGGGAGCTTTTCACGAGCAGTACTTC
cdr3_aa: CASSSLAGAFHEQYF

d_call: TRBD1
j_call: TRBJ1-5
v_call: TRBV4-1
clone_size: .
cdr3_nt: TGCGCCAGCAGCCAGGGACAGGGATGGAGGCAGCCCCAGCATTTT
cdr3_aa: CASSQGQGWRQPQHF

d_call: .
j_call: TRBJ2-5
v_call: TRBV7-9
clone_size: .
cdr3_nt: TGTGCCAGCAGCTTATTGCCGGTCGGGGAGACCCAGTACTTC
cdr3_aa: CASSLLPVGETQYF

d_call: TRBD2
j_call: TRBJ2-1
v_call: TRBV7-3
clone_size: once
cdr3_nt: TGTGCCAGCAGCCTCTCGCTAGCGGGAGTTAATGAGCAGTTCTTC
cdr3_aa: CASSLSLAGVNEQFF

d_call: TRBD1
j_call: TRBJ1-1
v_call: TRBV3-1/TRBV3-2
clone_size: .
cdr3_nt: TGTGCCAGCACCCTGGACAGGGTGATGGGTGAAGCTTTCTTT
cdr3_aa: CASTLDRVMGEAFF

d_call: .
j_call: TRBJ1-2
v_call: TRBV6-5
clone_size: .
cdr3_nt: TGTGCCAGCACCACGCGTGTACACTATGGCTACACCTTC
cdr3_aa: CASTTRVHYGYTF

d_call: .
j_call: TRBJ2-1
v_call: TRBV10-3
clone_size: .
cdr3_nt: TGTGCCATCAGTGATGGGGGGCACAATGAGCAGTTCTTC
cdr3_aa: CAISDGGHNEQFF

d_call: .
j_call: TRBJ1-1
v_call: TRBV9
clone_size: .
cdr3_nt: TGTGCCAGCAGCCCCTCGGGGCTTACAGGAGTGAACACTGAAGCTTTCTTT
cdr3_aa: CASSPSGLTGVNTEAFF

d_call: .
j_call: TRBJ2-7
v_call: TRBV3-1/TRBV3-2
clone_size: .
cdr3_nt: TGTGCCAGCAGCCAAACCAGCTACGAGCAGTACTTC
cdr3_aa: CASSQTSYEQYF

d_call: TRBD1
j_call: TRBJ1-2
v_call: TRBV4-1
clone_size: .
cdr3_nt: TGCGCCAGCAGCTTCCTTCGGACAGGGAAAGCTAACTATGGCTACACCTTC
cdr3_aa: CASSFLRTGKANYGYTF

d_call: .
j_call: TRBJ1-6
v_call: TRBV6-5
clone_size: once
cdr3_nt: TGTGCCAGCATCCCCGGACAGCTTCATAATTCACCCCTCCACTTT
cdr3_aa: CASIPGQLHNSPLHF

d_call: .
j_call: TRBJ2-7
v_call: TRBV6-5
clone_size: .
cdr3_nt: TGTGCCGGAGGGACTTCGGGTAATGGGCAGTACTTC
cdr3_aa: CAGGTSGNGQYF

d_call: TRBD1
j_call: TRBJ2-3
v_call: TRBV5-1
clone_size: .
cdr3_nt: TGCGCCAGCAGCTTGGCAATGACAGGGGCCCACACAGATACGCAGTATTTT
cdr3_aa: CASSLAMTGAHTDTQYF

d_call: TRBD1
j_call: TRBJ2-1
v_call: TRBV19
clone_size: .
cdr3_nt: TGTGCCAGTAGGGGAATGGGACAGGGGGGGAGGAATGAGCAGTTCTTC
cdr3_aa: CASRGMGQGGRNEQFF

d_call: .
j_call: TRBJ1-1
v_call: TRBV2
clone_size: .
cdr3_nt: TGTGCCAGCAGGGATGACGTGGGGGCTGAAGCTTTCTTT
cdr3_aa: CASRDDVGAEAFF

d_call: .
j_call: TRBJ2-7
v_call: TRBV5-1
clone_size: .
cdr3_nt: TGCGCCAGCAGCTCCCGGCTAGGGTATAACGAGCAGTACTTC
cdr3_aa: CASSSRLGYNEQYF

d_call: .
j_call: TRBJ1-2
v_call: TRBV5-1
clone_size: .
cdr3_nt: TGCGCCAGCAGCTTGGGGGGGCGCACCTATGGCTACACCTTC
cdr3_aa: CASSLGGRTYGYTF